The 6 T cell receptor beta chains given below trace back to one sample, sequenced in a study of shared clonotypes between healthy human individuals. Method: immunoSEQ multiplex PCR; TCRdb's copy keeps in-frame clones and lacks some. The repertoire has about 480,000 clones, about 75% of them found once; the top ten carry around an eighth. The sample consisted of PBMCs. These receptors all stem from a woman aged 40 to 50 in good health. Some clones in this sample may be carry-over from other donors' samples.

V and J are TRBV19 and TRBJ1-5; unclear D gene. The V end was cut by 1 base, the J end by 5 bases, with 12 bases between. Germline V gene lookup returns CDR1 LNHDA and CDR2 SQIVND (reference sequence). The CDR3 loop spans 15 amino acids. CDR3: CASSIVGRVHQPQHF. CDR3 coding DNA: TGTGCCAGTAGTATAGTAGGGAGGGTCCATCAGCCCCAGCATTTT.

This chain uses TRBV30 with TRBJ2-5; 8 positions match TRBD1. CDR3 length equals 12 residues. Trimming took 4 bases from V and 5 from J; bases not matched to a gene: 3. Germline V gene lookup returns CDR1 GTSNPN and CDR2 SVGIG (reference sequence). CDR3 nucleotides: TGTGCCTGGACAACAGGGGGGGAGACCCAGTACTTC. As protein: CAWTTGGETQYF.

There are a few counts of this clone. The genes are TRBV9 and TRBJ2-5; 8 nucleotides agree with TRBD1. Germline V gene data show CDR1 as SGDLS and CDR2 as YYNGEE. V was clipped by 2 bases and J by 5 bases; unmatched bases: 8. The CDR3 consists of 15 residues. This CDR3 reads CASSVGGQAWETQYF. The CDR3, as DNA: TGTGCCAGCAGCGTGGGGGGACAGGCCTGGGAGACCCAGTACTTC.

The chain recombines TRBV30 with TRBJ2-1; D is unresolved. There are 14 residues in the CDR3. Trimming took off 3 bases at V and 1 base at J, with 10 bases between the two ends. Germline V gene lookup returns CDR1 GTSNPN and CDR2 SVGIG (reference sequence). The CDR3: CAWSSTTSYNEQFF. In nucleotides, the CDR3 is TGTGCCTGGAGCTCTACGACTTCCTACAATGAGCAGTTCTTC.

The chain couples TRBV7-9 to TRBJ2-7; a weak D match, TRBD1 (9 bases). The V gene lost 5 bases and the J gene lost 7 bases, with 21 bases spanning the gap. The CDR3 loop spans 15 amino acids. In germline, CDR1 is SEHNR, CDR2 FQNEAQ (reference sequence). CDR3 nucleotide sequence: TGTGCCAGCAGCCGGGGGGGGACAGGGCTGGAAGAGCAGTACTTC. This encodes CASSRGGTGLEEQYF.

This clone has more than one count but fewer than ten. A far larger clone differs by one base, so this is likely a read error. The same CDR3 arises from other DNA sequences in this sample as well. The chain links TRBV7-2 to TRBJ1-1; D uncertain. Germline V gene data show CDR1 as SGHTA and CDR2 as FQGNSA. The V gene lost 1 base and the J gene lost 0 bases, with 0 bases spanning the gap. This CDR3 is 12 amino acids long. The chain's CDR3 is CASSLVNTEAFF. The CDR3 bases are TGTGCCAGCAGCTTAGTGAACACTGAAGCTTTCTTT.